Listed below are T cell receptor beta chains from one sample, sequenced in a study of OX40 agonist ivuxolimab in advanced cancers. Clones were sequenced by immunoSEQ multiplex PCR, and TCRdb holds only the in-frame ones, with some missing. Of some 54,000 clones in the sample, 84% were seen once. The source material was CD4+ or CD8+ T cells sorted from blood, sampled in a trial of the OX40 agonist ivuxolimab. The receptors shown here come from an adult with an advanced solid tumor such as melanoma, head and neck, liver or kidney cancer. The CDR3 runs from the conserved cysteine through the conserved F or W. Each record gives: V gene, D gene, J gene, clone size, CDR3 protein, CDR3 DNA. A D gene is named only where the DNA matches it firmly. Where a row states a size, it is once, few, many or the class of an expanded clone; other rows omit it.

TRBV7-2,NA,TRBJ1-5,NA,CASSLMGGAQPQHF,TGTGCCAGCAGTTTAATGGGCGGAGCACAGCCCCAGCATTTT
TRBV29-1,TRBD1,TRBJ2-2,NA,CSVDRGLVGELFF,TGCAGCGTTGACAGGGGGCTGGTCGGGGAGCTGTTTTTT
TRBV5-6,NA,TRBJ2-2,NA,CASSLGGGNTGELFF,TGTGCCAGCAGCCTAGGAGGGGGTAACACCGGGGAGCTGTTTTTT
TRBV10-3,NA,TRBJ2-2,NA,CAISESNFPGELFF,TGTGCCATCAGTGAGTCGAATTTCCCCGGGGAGCTGTTTTTT
TRBV7-8,TRBD1,TRBJ2-3,NA,CASSLRTGGTDTQYF,TGTGCCAGCAGCTTAAGGACAGGGGGGACAGATACGCAGTATTTT
TRBV5-1,NA,TRBJ1-4,NA,CASSPAGLTDNEKLFF,TGCGCCAGCAGCCCCGCGGGTTTGACGGATAATGAAAAACTGTTTTTT
TRBV23-1,TRBD1,TRBJ2-6,NA,CATPIEGTGAYPRSSGANVLTF,TGCGCCACCCCAATAGAAGGGACAGGGGCTTACCCCCGTAGCTCTGGGGCCAACGTCCTGACTTTC
TRBV6-5,NA,TRBJ2-3,NA,CASSLRPPDTQYF,TGTGCCAGCAGTTTGCGTCCCCCAGATACGCAGTATTTT
TRBV10-3,NA,TRBJ1-1,NA,CAISEAQGETEAFF,TGTGCCATCAGTGAAGCTCAGGGAGAGACTGAAGCTTTCTTT
TRBV11-3,NA,TRBJ2-2,NA,CASSLGDGELFF,TGTGCCAGCAGCTTAGGTGACGGGGAGCTGTTTTTT
TRBV7-2,NA,TRBJ2-3,few,CASSLARQFVTDTQYF,TGTGCCAGCAGCTTAGCCCGACAGTTCGTCACAGATACGCAGTATTTT
TRBV6-5,NA,TRBJ1-4,NA,CASSYSEALTNEKLFF,TGTGCCAGCAGTTACTCCGAAGCGCTGACTAATGAAAAACTGTTTTTT
TRBV6-6,TRBD1,TRBJ2-2,NA,CATLQGVTGELFF,TGTGCCACCTTACAGGGGGTTACCGGGGAGCTGTTTTTT
TRBV30,NA,TRBJ1-1,once,CAWSVNLWEGNTEAFF,TGTGCCTGGAGTGTTAATTTGTGGGAGGGGAACACTGAAGCTTTCTTT
TRBV15,NA,TRBJ1-1,NA,CATSRDHSEAFF,TGTGCCACCAGCAGAGATCATAGTGAAGCTTTCTTT
TRBV6-1,NA,TRBJ1-2,NA,CASSPEGFGIYGYTF,TGTGCCAGCAGTCCAGAAGGGTTTGGGATTTATGGCTACACCTTC
TRBV28,NA,TRBJ2-3,once,CASSLGGRDPMDTQYF,TGTGCCAGCAGTTTGGGGGGGCGGGACCCCATGGATACGCAGTATTTT
TRBV29-1,NA,TRBJ1-1,NA,CSSSGGETEAFF,TGCAGCTCCAGTGGGGGGGAGACTGAAGCTTTCTTT
TRBV2,NA,TRBJ1-1,medium-sized,CASMRWTEAFF,TGTGCCAGCATGCGATGGACTGAAGCTTTCTTT
TRBV19,NA,TRBJ1-1,once,CASSSRVSGTEAFF,TGTGCCAGTAGCTCCAGGGTGAGTGGGACTGAAGCTTTCTTT